This record looks at one T cell receptor beta chain sequence and its context. Antigen specificity is unknown. The data are from a study of graft-versus-host responses after intestinal transplantation. Study as a whole: Among the recipients, transplants were multivisceral, liver-intestinal, or isolated intestinal. Among the recipients, all got anti-thymocyte globulin induction and then tacrolimus and steroids for 2 to 3 years. Study-level findings and limits: Peak circulating GvH clone levels were associated with early post-transplant HvG declines.

The protocol was immunoSEQ multiplex PCR, while the TCRdb copy is restricted to in-frame clones and leaves out a portion. The table records tens of thousands of clones, 75% to 95% of them present only once. The source of this sequence is a human donor who received an intestinal transplant. The sample here was unstimulated CD8+ T cells sorted from spleen or lymph node cells, taken before intestinal transplant.

CDR3 amino acids: CASSDFPTGADEQYF. The CDR3 bases are TGCGCCAGCAGCGACTTTCCAACAGGCGCAGACGAGCAGTACTTC. V gene TRBV4-1 combines with J gene TRBJ2-7; perhaps TRBD1 as D (5 bases). This CDR3 has 15 residues. Germline V gene lookup returns CDR1 MGHRA and CDR2 YSYEKL. V lost 5 bases to trimming and J lost 5 bases, with 19 bases between them.